A selection of T cell receptor beta chains follows, all from one sample in a study of human T cells and chemical hapten exposure. TCRdb reprocessed the RACE reads via MiXCR and lists one record per CDR3 protein. The repertoire consists of some 84,000 distinct CDR3 sequences, with 8.5% to 12% occurring once and the leading ten covering 4.5% to 5%. The specimen comprised whole blood, sampled in connection with sensitization to the hapten diphenylcyclopropenone (DPC). The receptor set was obtained from a woman in her fifties or sixties with alopecia areata. Some clones in this sample may be carry-over from other donors' samples. CDR3s include the opening cysteine and the closing phenylalanine or tryptophan. A D gene is named only where the DNA matches it firmly. Expanded clones are given a class, and other clones once, few, many or no size at all.

v_call,clone_size,d_call,j_call,cdr3_nt,cdr3_aa
TRBV19,few,.,TRBJ2-1,TGTGCCAGTAGTATTCGGGGCCACGAGCAGTTCTTC,CASSIRGHEQFF
TRBV18,.,TRBD1,TRBJ2-7,TGTGCCAGCTCACGAGGACAGGGATCGGTCTACGAGCAGTACTTC,CASSRGQGSVYEQYF
TRBV20-1,.,.,TRBJ1-5,TGCAGTGCTAGGGCGGACAGTTGGAATCAGCCCCAGCATTTT,CSARADSWNQPQHF
TRBV3-1,many,.,TRBJ2-7,TGTGCCAGCGGTAGAAACCAAGGCTACGAGCAGTACTTC,CASGRNQGYEQYF
TRBV4-1,medium-sized,TRBD1,TRBJ2-7,TGCGCCAGCAGCCAAGAGCCGGACAGGAGTCACGAGCAGTACTTC,CASSQEPDRSHEQYF
TRBV28,.,.,TRBJ1-6,TGTGCCAGCAGGATTCTTGGGGGGCAGATTTCACCCCTCCACTTT,CASRILGGQISPLHF
TRBV15,many,.,TRBJ1-3,TGTGCCACCAGCAGAGCCGGGGGTCCCTCTGGAAACACCATATATTTT,CATSRAGGPSGNTIYF
TRBV7-8,many,.,TRBJ1-5,TGTGCCAGCAGCTTAGTTGTCAGGGGTAGCAATCAGCCCCAGCATTTT,CASSLVVRGSNQPQHF
TRBV4-3,many,.,TRBJ2-1,TGCGCCAGCAGCCTGCGTAATGAGCAGTTCTTC,CASSLRNEQFF
TRBV20-1,few,.,TRBJ1-5,TGCAGTGGCATAGGGCGGGGTAATCAGCCCCAGCATTTT,CSGIGRGNQPQHF
TRBV5-1,few,.,TRBJ2-1,TGCGCCAGCAGCTTGGGACCTGGGGGTAGCTCCTACAATGAGCAGTTCTTC,CASSLGPGGSSYNEQFF
TRBV11-3,few,TRBD2,TRBJ2-1,TGTGCCAGCAGCTTAGAGACTAGCGGGATGACCAACAATGAGCAGTTCTTC,CASSLETSGMTNNEQFF
TRBV5-4,many,.,TRBJ1-4,TGTGCCAGCAGCTTGGCTGGTATTAATGAAAAACTGTTTTTT,CASSLAGINEKLFF
TRBV18,.,TRBD1,TRBJ1-6,TGTGCCAGCTCAACCGACAGGGACAATTCACCCCTCCACTTT,CASSTDRDNSPLHF
TRBV7-9,many,TRBD2,TRBJ2-1,TGTGCCAGCAGCTCAGGCGGGAGTGCCGATGAGCAGTTCTTC,CASSSGGSADEQFF
TRBV7-2,.,.,TRBJ2-7,TGTGCCAGCAGCGCCGGGACTCGCCCCCACGAGCAGTACTTC,CASSAGTRPHEQYF
TRBV29-1,.,.,TRBJ2-3,TGCAGCGTTGATTCGGCTTTGGCCGCTAGCACAGATACGCAGTATTTT,CSVDSALAASTDTQYF
TRBV9,few,.,TRBJ2-1,TGTGCCAGCAGCCCCGGACGGGGTAGCTACAATGAGCAGTTCTTC,CASSPGRGSYNEQFF
TRBV21-1,few,.,TRBJ1-5,TGTGCCAGCAGCGAACGGGAGGCGGGGCACTGCAATCAGCCCCAGCATTTT,CASSEREAGHCNQPQHF
TRBV6-6,many,TRBD1,TRBJ1-5,TGTGCCAGCAGACAGGGGGCGACCCGCAATCAGCCCCAGCATTTT,CASRQGATRNQPQHF
TRBV6-5,.,TRBD1,TRBJ1-5,TGTGCCAGCAGTGCAGACAGGGATCAGCCCCAGCATTTT,CASSADRDQPQHF
TRBV6-1,many,.,TRBJ2-7,TGTGCCAGCAGACACACGGCCACAGGGTACGAGCAGTACTTC,CASRHTATGYEQYF
TRBV7-9,.,.,TRBJ1-3,TGTGCCAGCAGGGCTAGACAGAGGATGGGGGACACCATATATTTT,CASRARQRMGDTIYF
TRBV25-1,few,.,TRBJ1-2,TGTGCCAGCAGTGAACATGGGGCCCCTTATGGCTACACCTTC,CASSEHGAPYGYTF
TRBV6-1,few,TRBD2,TRBJ2-2,TGTGCCAGCGCCTTACTAGCGGCATTAACCGGGGAGCTGTTTTTT,CASALLAALTGELFF
TRBV5-1,.,.,TRBJ2-2,TGCGCCAGCAGCGACGGAGGACCCGGGGAGCTGTTTTTT,CASSDGGPGELFF
TRBV20-1,many,TRBD1,TRBJ1-2,TGCAGTGCTAGAGATGGTGAGGGGGCCTATGGCTACACCTTC,CSARDGEGAYGYTF
TRBV6-5,many,TRBD2,TRBJ2-1,TGTGCCAGCAGTTTTCGACTAGCGGGTGAGCAGTTCTTC,CASSFRLAGEQFF
TRBV20-1,many,TRBD2,TRBJ2-7,TGCAGTGCTGGAGGGTTTCGAGCGGGAAGGGGCTATTCGGGAGAGCAGTACTTC,CSAGGFRAGRGYSGEQYF
TRBV12-3/TRBV12-4,many,.,TRBJ2-3,TGTGCCAGCAGAATAGCAGATACGCAGTATTTT,CASRIADTQYF
TRBV4-2,.,TRBD1,TRBJ1-1,TGTGCCAGCAGCCACTCGGCAGGGGGCAGCACTGAAGCTTTCTTT,CASSHSAGGSTEAFF
TRBV20-1,.,TRBD2,TRBJ2-5,TGCAGTGCCAAAAGGACTAGCGGGAAAGAGACCCAGTACTTC,CSAKRTSGKETQYF
TRBV27,few,TRBD2,TRBJ2-4,TGTGCCAGCAGTTTATCTAGCGGGAGCCTAAACATTCAGTACTTC,CASSLSSGSLNIQYF
TRBV12-3/TRBV12-4,.,TRBD2,TRBJ2-1,TGTGCCAGCAGTCCGGGGACTAGCGGGATGTTCTTC,CASSPGTSGMFF
TRBV10-3,many,TRBD2,TRBJ2-7,TGTGCCATCAGGGGAACCGGGACTAGGGCCGAGGAGCAGTACTTC,CAIRGTGTRAEEQYF
TRBV11-3,many,TRBD1,TRBJ2-7,TGTGCCAGCAGCCCAATAGGGACAGACTACGAGCAGTACTTC,CASSPIGTDYEQYF
TRBV7-7,.,TRBD2,TRBJ2-1,TGTGCCAGCAGCCCCGGGACTAACTCCTACAATGAGCAGTTCTTC,CASSPGTNSYNEQFF
TRBV12-3/TRBV12-4,many,.,TRBJ2-3,TGTGCCAGCAGTTTGCGCGGAGCGGATACGCAGTATTTT,CASSLRGADTQYF
TRBV7-9,many,.,TRBJ1-2,TGTGCCAGCAGCACCAGGGCGGGGCTGGAAGGCTACACCTTC,CASSTRAGLEGYTF
TRBV5-4,many,TRBD2,TRBJ2-5,TGTGCCAGCAGCCGAGGACTAGCCGAAGAGACCCAGTACTTC,CASSRGLAEETQYF
TRBV9,few,.,TRBJ2-5,TGTGCCAGCAGCGTAATTACAGGGAGACAAGAGACCCAGTACTTC,CASSVITGRQETQYF
TRBV7-9,many,.,TRBJ2-7,TGTGCCAGCAGCACCCGTCGCGGCTCCTACGAGCAGTACTTC,CASSTRRGSYEQYF
TRBV19,.,.,TRBJ1-5,TGTGCCAGTAGTATAGACCGTACAAGTAGCAATCAGCCCCAGCATTTT,CASSIDRTSSNQPQHF
TRBV29-1,few,.,TRBJ1-3,TGCAGCGTTGGGAGCGGCGAAGGATTCTCTGGAAACACCATATATTTT,CSVGSGEGFSGNTIYF
TRBV7-9,few,.,TRBJ2-6,TGTGCCAGCATAAAGGCGGCTTCTGGGGCCAACGTCCTGACTTTC,CASIKAASGANVLTF
TRBV4-2,few,.,TRBJ2-1,TGTGCCAGCAGCCAAGATCGGAGGGCGGGGAAAGAATACAATGAGCAGTTCTTC,CASSQDRRAGKEYNEQFF
TRBV20-1,.,.,TRBJ2-3,TGCAGTGCTAGTTTCCGTAGCACAGATACGCAGTATTTT,CSASFRSTDTQYF
TRBV6-1,few,TRBD1,TRBJ1-6,TGTGCCAGCACCCTAACAGGGGGCCAGGATTCACCCCTCCACTTT,CASTLTGGQDSPLHF
TRBV30,many,.,TRBJ1-2,TGTGCCTGGAGCCCTGTCTATGGCTACACCTTC,CAWSPVYGYTF
TRBV20-1,few,TRBD2,TRBJ2-1,TGCAGTGCTAGAGCGACTAGCGGGAGGTCCTACAATGAGCAGTTCTTC,CSARATSGRSYNEQFF
TRBV7-2,many,.,TRBJ2-1,TGTGCCAGCAGCTCGAACAATGAGCAGTTCTTC,CASSSNNEQFF